The clone carrying this T cell receptor (beta chain) came up once. What it binds is unknown. Per germline, CDR1 SGHTA and CDR2 FQGNSA. The junction had 9 bases not matched to a gene; V was cut back by 5 bases and J by 8 bases. The CDR3 contains 15 residues. Sequencing used immunoSEQ multiplex PCR; TCRdb keeps in-frame clones, though not all of them. There are tens of thousands of clones in the sample; 91% occur only once, and about 2% lies in the top ten. The data were obtained in a study of cytomegalovirus exposure and HLA in healthy donors. It was the approximately 110-subject validation cohort, separate from the roughly 700-subject first cohort, to which the donors belonged. The study's findings and limits: A few chains tied to CMV proved CMV antigen-specific in vitro. There were around 160 TCR beta chains listed as cytomegalovirus-associated. Rare TCR sequences predominated, though certain public TCRs were found in many donors.

Sequencing input: PBMCs. This clonotype originated in a woman in her 30s in good health and CMV-seronegative. This rearrangement joins TRBV7-2 to TRBJ1-3; the match to TRBD1 covers 10 bases. CDR3 DNA: TGTGCCAGCAGCACCCGGGACAGGGGTTTACACACCATATATTTT. Translation gives CASSTRDRGLHTIYF.